A selection of T cell receptor beta chains follows, all from one sample in a study of cytomegalovirus exposure and HLA in healthy donors. Generated by immunoSEQ multiplex PCR, the TCRdb table keeps only in-frame clones and is missing some. There are about 140,000 clones in the sample; approximately 71% occur only once, and over 3% lies in the top ten. Sequenced sample: PBMCs. The origin of the receptors is a man aged 35 to 55 in good health and CMV-seronegative. The CDR3 runs from the conserved cysteine through the conserved F or W. A D gene is named only where the DNA matches it firmly. A clone size is listed for some rows: how often the clone was seen (once, few, many), or a class if it is expanded.

>TRBD1|NA|TRBJ2-6|TRBV7-9
CASSLWLWDRVSGANVLTF
TGTGCCAGCAGCTTATGGTTGTGGGACAGGGTTTCTGGGGCCAACGTCCTGACTTTC
>NA|NA|TRBJ1-2|TRBV7-9
CASSLEPSSNYGYTF
TGTGCCAGCAGCTTAGAACCCAGTTCTAACTATGGCTACACCTTC
>TRBD2|NA|TRBJ2-1|TRBV7-8
CASSLVGTSGGNEQFF
TGTGCCAGCAGCTTAGTTGGGACTAGCGGAGGTAATGAGCAGTTCTTC
>NA|NA|TRBJ1-1|TRBV9
CASSVVAGLTEAFF
TGTGCCAGCAGCGTAGTTGCAGGTTTGACTGAAGCTTTCTTT
>NA|NA|TRBJ2-1|TRBV6-5
CASTPAPGYNEQFF
TGTGCCAGCACCCCGGCGCCCGGGTACAATGAGCAGTTCTTC
>TRBD2|NA|TRBJ2-3|TRBV19
CASTSPFRGGGTQYF
TGTGCCAGTACTTCACCCTTTAGGGGCGGGGGTACGCAGTATTTT
>TRBD2|few|TRBJ2-7|TRBV4-1
CASSQVASGGYEQYF
TGCGCCAGCAGCCAAGTTGCTAGCGGGGGCTACGAGCAGTACTTC
>NA|NA|TRBJ2-3|TRBV7-5
CARPAGYF
TGTGCCAGACCCGCAGGGTATTTT
>NA|NA|TRBJ1-1|TRBV5-1
CASSRGEGGEAFF
TGCGCCAGCAGCCGGGGGGAGGGGGGTGAAGCTTTCTTT
>TRBD2|NA|TRBJ2-7|TRBV9
CASSVEAGGNYEQYF
TGTGCCAGCAGCGTTGAGGCGGGGGGGAATTACGAGCAGTACTTC
>TRBD1|few|TRBJ1-1|TRBV14
CASSQVTGGYYTEAFF
TGTGCCAGCAGCCAAGTGACAGGGGGATATTACACTGAAGCTTTCTTT
>NA|NA|TRBJ2-5|TRBV5-1
CASSFSSAQETQYF
TGCGCCAGCAGCTTTAGTAGCGCCCAAGAGACCCAGTACTTC
>TRBD2|NA|TRBJ2-3|TRBV7-3
CASSSSGGVGDTQYF
TGTGCCAGCAGTTCTAGCGGGGGGGTGGGAGATACGCAGTATTTT
>NA|NA|TRBJ1-2|TRBV28
CASSLQGPGYTF
TGTGCCAGCAGTTTACAGGGGCCCGGCTACACCTTC
>NA|NA|TRBJ2-7|TRBV4-1
CASSQEEGLREQYF
TGCGCCAGCAGCCAAGAGGAGGGACTCCGCGAGCAGTACTTC
>TRBD1|NA|TRBJ2-1|TRBV29-1
CSVEELGGQGWDEQFF
TGCAGCGTTGAAGAACTGGGGGGACAGGGCTGGGATGAGCAGTTCTTC
>NA|NA|TRBJ1-2|TRBV7-2
CASSMTTTEYGYTF
TGTGCCAGCAGCATGACGACGACTGAGTATGGCTACACCTTC
>NA|NA|TRBJ2-1|TRBV5-1
CASSPTGSSYNEQFF
TGCGCCAGCAGCCCAACAGGGAGCTCCTACAATGAGCAGTTCTTC
>TRBD1|NA|TRBJ2-7|TRBV13
CASSLGGDRSSYEQYF
TGTGCCAGCAGCTTAGGGGGGGACAGGAGCTCCTACGAGCAGTACTTC
>TRBD2|NA|TRBJ2-3|TRBV5-1
CASSSSGGSTDTQYF
TGCGCCAGCAGCTCAAGCGGGGGAAGCACAGATACGCAGTATTTT
>NA|NA|TRBJ1-6|TRBV10-3
CAISDGRGRGNSPLHF
TGTGCCATCAGTGATGGTCGTGGTAGGGGTAATTCACCCCTCCACTTT
>NA|NA|TRBJ1-5|TRBV27
CASSLGRGGNQPQHF
TGTGCCAGCAGTTTGGGCAGGGGAGGCAATCAGCCCCAGCATTTT